The clone carrying this TCR beta chain was detected a few times. Its specificity is not known. The CDR3 totals 12 residues. The V gene's germline CDR1 is SQVTM and CDR2 ANQGSEA. The J segment lost 5 bases and the V segment lost 8 bases, leaving 9 bases of the junction unmatched. The source of the sample is a study of post-analysis software for immune sequencing data. Broader study findings: Patients had higher frequencies than controls of about 5 TRBV segments, including TRBV5-6, TRBV5-1 and TRBV20-1.

TCR beta cDNA libraries included unique molecular identifiers. TCRdb redid the calling of the PCR reads with MiXCR, one entry per CDR3 protein. The sample holds hundreds of thousands of distinct CDR3 sequences, approximately 53% seen once. V usage is TRBV29-1 and J usage is TRBJ2-7; 7 bases agree with TRBD2. The TCR was taken from a girl between 5 and 17 years old with multiple sclerosis. Sequenced sample: blood. The CDR3 DNA reads as TGCAGCTTCCGGGGGGTATCTGACGAGCAGTACTTC. Protein sequence: CSFRGVSDEQYF.